Described below is a single T cell receptor (beta chain) sequence and its context. What this receptor recognizes is not known. Base-call qualities are not available, and no considerably larger clone is one nucleotide away. The sample is drawn from a study of CD8 T cells in Susac syndrome (dated 2019 in TCRdb). In terms of the full investigation: Of the Susac syndrome patients who were sequenced, eight were in clinical remission while roughly six had clinically active disease. At blood withdrawal, Susac syndrome patients were therapy-naive, treated with corticosteroids (with IVIg additionally given to some), or treated with IVIg alone. The study used repertoire sequencing to test whether antigen drove CD8+ T cell activation and differentiation in Susac syndrome.

Peripheral blood CD8+ and CD4+ T cells from healthy donors, Susac syndrome patients and multiple sclerosis patients were profiled using high-throughput TCR beta sequencing. The Susac syndrome patients fulfilled recently defined diagnostic criteria for definite or probable disease. Bulk CD8+ and CD4+ T cells were purified magnetically by negative isolation, whereas CD8+ TEMRA cells were enriched by FACS. Blood was collected in EDTA tubes and processed within 24 hours, with PBMCs isolated through density gradient centrifugation. PBMCs intended for TCR sequencing were cryopreserved in liquid nitrogen and thawed later in a water bath at 37 degrees C. A purity of at least 90% was achieved for sorted or isolated CD4+, CD8+ and CD8+ TEMRA cells. The CDR3 covers 14 residues, taking in both the cysteine and the phenylalanine. Kept here is only the CDR3 DNA, which spans 42 bases and is read in frame from base 1. The germline V gene encodes CDR1 LGHDT and CDR2 YNNKEL (reference sequence). Trimming at the junction amounts to 4 bases on V and 7 bases on J, and the germline ends lie 16 bases apart.

RNA was extracted using the RNeasy kit, and roughly 0.45 to 1 microgram was reverse transcribed with random hexamers. The immunoSEQ multiplex PCR assay, which covers 54 Vbeta and 13 Jbeta segments, was used to amplify TCR beta CDR3 regions. To correct PCR amplification bias, a synthetic template baseline was used for both primer optimization and computational correction. Per the authors' processing: Reads were annotated to V, D and J genes according to IMGT and were analyzed with immunoSEQ Analyzer, with only productive sequences retained. To calculate clonality, Shannon entropy was normalized by log2 of the number of productive unique sequences and then subtracted from one. For each patient and control, public and private clones were evaluated within the 100 most prevalent clones. Susac-specific clones were defined as absent from healthy and MS cohorts, approximately 1,000 published viral clones and other ImmuneACCESS disease sequences. Using fastp at Q25 and MiXCR, TCRdb reprocessed the public reads and kept productive beta chains. Merged by CDR3 protein, the rows form single entries marked with the most common genes and DNA. These V and J calls are TCRdb output, not the study's own analysis. The sample includes some 240,000 distinct CDR3 sequences, with 90% to 96% observed a single time. The ten largest clonotypes hold under 0.12% of the sample.

General study outcomes and caveats: The TCR sequencing and HLA analysis was acknowledged to have included a relatively small number of individuals. In the CD4+ T cell repertoire of Susac syndrome patients, clonal expansion was not detected.

The specimen sequenced was CD4+ T cells from PBMCs. The sequence came from a human donor with Susac syndrome. Here the chain combines TRBV3-1 and TRBJ1-1, with TRBD1 tentatively as D gene (6 bases match). The DNA sequence follows: TGTGCCAGCAGCCGGGTTAGGGGGGCAAGTGAAGCTTTCTTT. This encodes CASSRVRGASEAFF.